The next 15 T cell receptor beta chains were all read from a single sample in a study of blood T cells in healthy people across ages. Primed by a sample-barcoded 5' primer and a J-beta primer mix, a second PCR proceeded for 7 to 11 cycles. MiXCR was run by TCRdb on the 5' RACE reads, yielding one entry per CDR3 protein. The repertoire holds 800,000 to 1,000,000 distinct CDR3 sequences, roughly 52% seen once, with around an eighth in the top ten. The sequenced sample consisted of blood. These receptors originate from a man in his thirties or forties in good health.

The chain links TRBV7-9 to TRBJ1-5, with D possibly TRBD1 on 6 matching bases. This CDR3 is built from 16 residues. Looked up from germline, CDR1 is SEHNR and CDR2 is FQNEAQ (reference sequence). The V end lost 0 bases, the J end lost 3 bases, and 12 bases lay between the germline ends. CDR3 nucleotides: TGTGCCAGCAGCTTAGCGGCGCAGGGGCCCAATCAGCCCCAGCATTTT. It is translated as CASSLAAQGPNQPQHF.

The V gene is TRBV12-3 or TRBV12-4, the J gene TRBJ1-4; 7 bases are shared with TRBD1. This CDR3 is built from 17 residues. The ends lost 4 bases at V and 2 bases at J; junction bases unmatched: 10. The chain's CDR3 is CASSSWGRGSTNEKLFF. For the CDR3, the DNA is TGTGCCAGCAGTTCCTGGGGCAGGGGGTCGACTAATGAAAAACTGTTTTTT.

The gene calls are TRBV27 and TRBJ2-7; 7 bases align to TRBD2. Losses at the gene ends were 3 bases for V and 0 bases for J; bases not matched to a gene: 2. This CDR3 has 14 residues. CDR1 and CDR2 from the germline V gene are MNHEY and SMNVEV (reference sequence). The CDR3 sequence: CASSFGGGSYEQYF. CDR3 bases: TGTGCCAGCAGTTTTGGGGGGGGCTCCTACGAGCAGTACTTC.

This clonotype showed up just once. The chain is built from TRBV29-1 and TRBJ1-1; 7 bases match TRBD1. CDR1 and CDR2 from the germline V gene are SQVTM and ANQGSEA. CDR3 length: 15 amino acids. Germline trimming cut 2 bases from V and 3 bases from J; bases unmatched to any gene: 9. The CDR3 spells CSVESHTGVDTEAFF. DNA of the CDR3: TGCAGCGTTGAATCCCATACAGGGGTTGACACTGAAGCTTTCTTT.

This clonotype was seen a handful of times. The chain employs TRBV4-3 and TRBJ2-1; D is unclear. Germline CDR1 is LGHNA and CDR2 is YSLEER. The CDR3 has 16 amino acids. Trimming removed 1 base from V and 0 bases from J, with 10 bases in between. CDR3 nucleotides: TGCGCCAGCAGCCAAGTGGGCAGAAGCTCCTACAATGAGCAGTTCTTC. Its protein product is CASSQVGRSSYNEQFF.

V and J are TRBV7-8 and TRBJ1-4, with a weak D call TRBD1 (5 bases). The CDR3 runs 15 residues. Germline CDR1 is SGHVS and CDR2 is FQNEAQ. Deletions cut 1 base from V and 5 bases from J, with 11 bases between. CDR3 amino acids: CASSLGGSGNEKLFF. CDR3 nucleotide sequence: TGTGCCAGCAGCTTAGGGGGCTCGGGGAATGAAAAACTGTTTTTT.

Note on this clonotype: The junction shows a germline mismatch at one end, possibly a read error. This chain joins TRBV6-5 and TRBJ2-7, with 8 bases aligning to TRBD1. Germline CDR1 is MNHEY and CDR2 is SVGAGI. CDR3 size: 12 residues. CDR3 loop: CTTRTGTYVQYF. CDR3 coding DNA: TGTACCACGAGGACAGGGACCTACGTGCAGTACTTC.

The chain has TRBV10-2 and TRBJ2-2; TRBD2 aligns across 7 bases. V shed 4 bases and J 6 bases; nucleotides not matched to a gene: 5. The CDR3 length is 14 residues. Germline CDR1 is WSHSY and CDR2 is SAAADI. The CDR3 region has the DNA TGCGCCAGCAGTGTCTCAACTAGCGCCGGGGAGCTGTTTTTT. Protein: CASSVSTSAGELFF.

The V gene is TRBV7-9, the J gene TRBJ2-4, with D possibly called TRBD1 or TRBD2 (5 bases each). The J call is doubtful: the DNA matches TRBJ2-7 better. CDR3 length: 14 residues. Germline CDR1 reads SEHNR; CDR2 reads FQNEAQ (reference sequence). The CDR3 DNA follows: TGTGCCAGCAGCTTAGCTGGGTTGGGGGACGAGCAGTACTTC. Translated: CASSLAGLGDEQYF.

This rearrangement joins TRBV20-1 to TRBJ2-7, with D hard to call. V dropped 5 bases and J dropped 4 bases, with 6 bases sitting between them. Germline-derived CDR1 and CDR2 are DFQATT and SNEGSKA (reference sequence). This CDR3 has 10 amino acids. The CDR3 DNA follows: TGCAGTGCTGCGGATTACGAGCAGTACTTC. Protein product: CSAADYEQYF.

The chain has TRBV29-1 and TRBJ1-4; TRBD1 agrees at 7 bases. Germline V gives CDR1 SQVTM, CDR2 ANQGSEA. V shed 3 bases, J shed 5 bases, and the junction held 15 bases outside the gene matches. This CDR3 region has 17 residues. The chain's CDR3 is CSVEAVPDGTENEKLFF. Here the CDR3 DNA reads TGCAGCGTTGAGGCGGTCCCTGACGGGACAGAGAATGAAAAACTGTTTTTT.

A single count supports this clonotype. The CDR3 ends on some other residue instead of the conserved phenylalanine or tryptophan, so this is likely a read error. The rearrangement uses TRBV28 and TRBJ1-6, with 7 bases aligning to TRBD1. The CDR3 extends over 15 amino acids. The J segment lost 5 bases and the V segment lost 4 bases, leaving 5 bases of the junction unmatched. CDR1 and CDR2 from the germline V gene are MDHEN and SYDVKM. The CDR3: CASSWDRRNNSPLHS. The CDR3 DNA sequence: TGTGCCAGCAGTTGGGACAGACGTAATAATTCACCCCTCCACTCT.

The gene calls are TRBV4-2 and TRBJ2-1; 13 nucleotides line up with TRBD2. The CDR3 extends over 15 amino acids. Trimming cost V 4 bases and J 8 bases; bases outside gene matches: 5. CDR1 LGHNA and CDR2 YNFKEQ come from the germline V gene. DNA of the CDR3: TGTGCCAGCAGCCCGACTAGCGGGGGGAGTGATGAGCAGTTCTTC. Translated, it gives CASSPTSGGSDEQFF.

V is TRBV20-1 and J is TRBJ2-3; D is perhaps TRBD1 (6 bases). The length of the CDR3 is 13 residues. Germline V gene sequence: CDR1 DFQATT, CDR2 SNEGSKA (reference sequence). V was clipped by 3 bases and J by 4 bases, with 11 bases between them. CDR3 nucleotide sequence: TGCAGTGCTAGTTTCGAGGGGGCAGATACGCAGTATTTT. This gives the protein CSASFEGADTQYF.

This clonotype was seen only a few times. The J gene is TRBJ2-7, the V gene TRBV14; D gene ambiguous. Trimming shortened V by 5 bases and J by 3 bases, and 8 bases separated the two germline ends. The CDR3 totals 12 residues. CDR1 and CDR2 (germline): SGHDN, FVKESK. The CDR3 coding sequence is TGTGCCAGCAGCTACCGGAACTACGAGCAGTACTTC. This encodes CASSYRNYEQYF.